A selection of T cell receptor beta chains follows, all from one sample in a study of CD8 T cells in Susac syndrome. TCRdb re-analysed the immunoSEQ multiplex PCR reads in MiXCR, keeping a single row per CDR3 protein. The sample yields roughly 150,000 distinct CDR3 sequences, roughly 94% seen once. Sequenced material: CD4+ T cells from PBMCs. These receptors were obtained from a human donor with multiple sclerosis. CDR3s include the opening cysteine and the closing phenylalanine or tryptophan. Fields, in order: CDR3 protein, CDR3 DNA, D gene, V gene, clone size, J gene. D genes are given only for firm matches. Only part of the rows carry a size: once, few, many, or a class if the clone is expanded.

CAISRGSGTYNEQFF,TGTGCCATCAGCAGAGGCAGCGGGACCTACAATGAGCAGTTCTTC,TRBD2,TRBV15,NA,TRBJ2-1
CAIRDFTEPAGYTF,TGTGCCATCAGAGACTTTACAGAACCCGCTGGCTACACCTTC,NA,TRBV10-3,NA,TRBJ1-2
CASSPDSPNQPQHF,TGCGCCAGCAGCCCGGACAGCCCCAATCAGCCCCAGCATTTT,NA,TRBV5-1,NA,TRBJ1-5
CASSPSQGSVNEQFF,TGTGCCAGCAGCCCCTCACAGGGGTCGGTCAATGAGCAGTTCTTC,TRBD1,TRBV5-4,NA,TRBJ2-1
CSGTRSWSSYNEQFF,TGCAGCGGGACCCGTTCCTGGAGCTCCTACAATGAGCAGTTCTTC,NA,TRBV29-1,NA,TRBJ2-1
CASSTDRDHEQYF,TGTGCCAGCAGCACGGACAGGGACCACGAGCAGTACTTC,TRBD1,TRBV7-3,NA,TRBJ2-7
CASRNRLDEQYF,TGTGCCAGCAGAAACCGACTCGACGAGCAGTACTTC,NA,TRBV27,NA,TRBJ2-7
CSARDIFIHGPGKLFF,TGCAGTGCTAGAGATATTTTCATCCACGGGCCTGGAAAACTGTTTTTT,NA,TRBV20-1,NA,TRBJ1-4
CASIDRVGNTEAFF,TGTGCCAGCATTGACAGGGTAGGGAACACTGAAGCTTTCTTT,TRBD1,TRBV6-5,NA,TRBJ1-1
CASSLEYADRGELFF,TGTGCCAGCAGCTTAGAGTATGCTGATAGAGGGGAGCTGTTTTTT,NA,TRBV7-9,NA,TRBJ2-2
CSASSQRETYEQYF,TGCAGTGCTAGTTCCCAGCGGGAGACCTACGAGCAGTACTTC,TRBD2,TRBV20-1,NA,TRBJ2-7
CASSPRYGSTF,TGTGCCAGCAGTCCACGTTATGGATCCACCTTC,NA,TRBV2,NA,TRBJ1-2
CSAREILVNEQFF,TGCAGTGCTCGGGAGATCTTGGTTAATGAGCAGTTCTTC,NA,TRBV20-1,NA,TRBJ2-1
CASRPQGEETQYF,TGTGCCAGCAGACCCCAGGGAGAAGAGACCCAGTACTTC,NA,TRBV12-3/TRBV12-4,NA,TRBJ2-5
CASSGQTGTEAFF,TGTGCCAGCAGTGGCCAGACAGGCACTGAAGCTTTCTTT,NA,TRBV27,once,TRBJ1-1
CATQGPLEQYF,TGTGCCACCCAAGGACCCCTCGAGCAGTACTTC,NA,TRBV28,NA,TRBJ2-7
CASSLYASGTDTQYF,TGTGCCAGCAGCTTGTACGCGAGCGGCACAGATACGCAGTATTTT,NA,TRBV5-4,once,TRBJ2-3
CASAGNNEKLFF,TGTGCCAGCGCCGGAAATAATGAAAAACTGTTTTTT,NA,TRBV2,NA,TRBJ1-4
CASSLDYANVLTF,TGTGCCAGCAGCTTAGACTACGCCAACGTCCTGACTTTC,NA,TRBV7-2,NA,TRBJ2-6
CASSPGGRDSNQPQHF,TGTGCCAGCAGCCCGGGGGGGAGAGATAGCAATCAGCCCCAGCATTTT,NA,TRBV28,once,TRBJ1-5
CASRRTAGEQYF,TGTGCCAGCAGAAGAACGGCGGGGGAGCAGTACTTC,NA,TRBV12-3/TRBV12-4,NA,TRBJ2-7
CASRTQSTNLFSYEQYF,TGTGCCAGCAGGACACAGTCCACCAACCTTTTTTCCTACGAGCAGTACTTC,NA,TRBV28,NA,TRBJ2-7
CASSQGLGGTSTDTQYF,TGTGCCAGCAGCCAGGGTTTGGGGGGTACTAGCACAGATACGCAGTATTTT,NA,TRBV3-1,NA,TRBJ2-3
CASSWDRANSYEQYF,TGTGCCAGCAGTTGGGACAGGGCGAACTCCTACGAGCAGTACTTC,TRBD1,TRBV28,NA,TRBJ2-7
CASSPDPGQATISGANVLTF,TGTGCCAGCTCACCCGATCCGGGACAGGCCACTATCTCTGGGGCCAACGTCCTGACTTTC,TRBD1,TRBV18,NA,TRBJ2-6
CASIGGQGYEQYF,TGTGCCAGCATTGGGGGACAGGGTTACGAGCAGTACTTC,TRBD1,TRBV2,NA,TRBJ2-7
CASSPPSYEQYF,TGTGCCAGCTCACCACCCAGTTACGAGCAGTACTTC,NA,TRBV18,few,TRBJ2-7
CASSKGTGNDYEQYF,TGTGCCAGTAGTAAAGGGACAGGGAACGACTACGAGCAGTACTTC,TRBD1,TRBV19,NA,TRBJ2-7
CSARAGSYNQPQHF,TGCAGTGCTAGAGCTGGGTCTTACAATCAGCCCCAGCATTTT,NA,TRBV20-1,NA,TRBJ1-5
CATSDSFGGNQPQHF,TGTGCCACCAGTGACTCGTTTGGGGGCAATCAGCCCCAGCATTTT,NA,TRBV24-1,NA,TRBJ1-5
CASSRAEGGYGYTF,TGTGCCAGCAGCCGAGCCGAGGGGGGATATGGCTACACCTTC,NA,TRBV7-6,NA,TRBJ1-2
CASSFQRGEKLFF,TGCGCCAGCAGCTTCCAACGGGGGGAAAAACTGTTTTTT,NA,TRBV4-1,NA,TRBJ1-4
CASSSYTGELFF,TGTGCCAGCAGCTCTTACACCGGGGAGCTGTTTTTT,NA,TRBV28,few,TRBJ2-2
CASRSVGQGARGYTF,TGTGCCAGCAGATCAGTAGGACAGGGGGCAAGGGGCTACACCTTC,TRBD1,TRBV12-3/TRBV12-4,once,TRBJ1-2
CASSEGRSEAFF,TGTGCCAGCAGTGAGGGAAGGAGCGAAGCTTTCTTT,NA,TRBV6-6,NA,TRBJ1-1
CASGTRRAETQYF,TGTGCCAGCGGCACACGAAGGGCCGAGACCCAGTACTTC,NA,TRBV7-2,NA,TRBJ2-5
CASTSPRHRNQPQHF,TGTGCCAGCACCTCACCGCGGCATCGCAATCAGCCCCAGCATTTT,NA,TRBV9,NA,TRBJ1-5
CASSLLGLAGGGEQFF,TGTGCCAGCAGCCTCCTAGGACTAGCGGGAGGGGGTGAGCAGTTCTTC,TRBD2,TRBV7-2,NA,TRBJ2-1
CASSFRQLYEQYF,TGTGCCAGCAGTTTTCGCCAACTCTACGAGCAGTACTTC,NA,TRBV12-3/TRBV12-4,NA,TRBJ2-7
CASSYGGTAYEQYF,TGTGCCAGCAGTTACGGGGGGACAGCCTACGAGCAGTACTTC,NA,TRBV6-5,NA,TRBJ2-7
CAWGRREQYF,TGTGCCTGGGGCCGTCGTGAGCAGTACTTC,NA,TRBV30,NA,TRBJ2-7
CASSILENTGELFF,TGTGCCAGTAGTATACTAGAGAACACCGGGGAGCTGTTTTTT,NA,TRBV19,once,TRBJ2-2
CTSRPHLHRAHEQYF,TGTACCAGCAGACCACACCTACACCGGGCCCACGAGCAGTACTTC,NA,TRBV7-2,NA,TRBJ2-7
CASLGVGFAEQYF,TGTGCCAGCCTAGGAGTCGGGTTCGCCGAGCAGTACTTC,NA,TRBV10-3,NA,TRBJ2-7
CASSLLQGGDTGELFF,TGTGCCAGCAGCTTATTACAGGGGGGAGACACCGGGGAGCTGTTTTTT,TRBD1,TRBV11-2,NA,TRBJ2-2
CASSFNWGQGVSYEQYF,TGCGCCAGCAGCTTTAATTGGGGACAGGGGGTCTCCTACGAGCAGTACTTC,TRBD1,TRBV5-1,NA,TRBJ2-7
CASSEYGTEQETQYF,TGTGCCAGCAGTGAATATGGGACAGAGCAAGAGACCCAGTACTTC,TRBD1,TRBV25-1,NA,TRBJ2-5
CASSPPPLGNTIYF,TGTGCCAGCAGCCCACCTCCCTTGGGGAACACCATATATTTT,NA,TRBV3-1,once,TRBJ1-3
CASSLTSMSGPVVF,TGTGCCAGCAGCTTAACCTCAATGTCCGGCCCTGTTGTCTTC,NA,TRBV7-2,NA,TRBJ2-1
CAISGAGGTYEQYF,TGTGCCATCAGTGGGGCAGGGGGAACCTACGAGCAGTACTTC,TRBD1,TRBV10-3,NA,TRBJ2-7
CASSVGSLMNSPLHF,TGTGCCAGCAGCGTCGGGTCCCTTATGAATTCACCCCTCCACTTT,NA,TRBV9,NA,TRBJ1-6
CASSYTGTSLSTGNTIYF,TGTGCCAGCAGTTACACCGGGACTTCACTTTCAACTGGAAACACCATATATTTT,NA,TRBV2,NA,TRBJ1-3
CSALGQGYEQYF,TGCAGTGCCTTAGGACAGGGCTACGAGCAGTACTTC,TRBD1,TRBV20-1,NA,TRBJ2-7
CASSLGQMNTEAFF,TGTGCCAGCAGTCTTGGACAGATGAACACTGAAGCTTTCTTT,NA,TRBV2,few,TRBJ1-1
CAIAGLGPTEQFF,TGTGCCATCGCGGGACTAGGCCCCACTGAGCAGTTCTTC,TRBD2,TRBV10-3,NA,TRBJ2-1
CASSSRGDTQYF,TGTGCCAGCAGTTCGCGGGGGGATACGCAGTATTTT,TRBD2,TRBV27,few,TRBJ2-3
CASSRTPSDTQYF,TGCGCCAGCAGTCGGACCCCTAGCGATACGCAGTATTTT,NA,TRBV10-1,NA,TRBJ2-3
CASSKVYRWQGKNYGYTF,TGTGCCAGCAGCAAAGTATATAGGTGGCAGGGGAAGAACTATGGCTACACCTTC,NA,TRBV21-1,NA,TRBJ1-2
CASSFNRNTEAFF,TGTGCCAGCAGCTTCAACAGGAACACTGAAGCTTTCTTT,NA,TRBV11-2,NA,TRBJ1-1